This T cell receptor beta chain was identified in a study of blood T cell repertoires in COVID-19. Study-wide context: Both acute and convalescent COVID-19 samples were obtained from the United States, Italy and Spain. From T cells, B-cell-depleted T cells, or PBMCs came the material, which was cDNA or gDNA.

Clones were read by immunoSEQ multiplex PCR, and TCRdb kept only the in-frame ones, dropping some. Here the sample spans roughly 260,000 clones, roughly 87% being singletons. Between the trimmed V and J ends, which lost 0 bases and 8 bases, there was a span of 10 bases. The V gene's germline CDR1 is LGHNA and CDR2 YSLEER. The length of the CDR3 is 13 residues. The sequencing input was PBMCs or T cells enriched from blood (not recorded which). This receptor was obtained from a woman aged 25-40 years with acute COVID-19. This chain uses TRBV4-3 with TRBJ1-2, with D uncertain. This chain's CDR3 is CASSQDRTRGYTF. For the CDR3, the DNA is TGCGCCAGCAGCCAAGACCGGACTAGGGGCTACACCTTC.